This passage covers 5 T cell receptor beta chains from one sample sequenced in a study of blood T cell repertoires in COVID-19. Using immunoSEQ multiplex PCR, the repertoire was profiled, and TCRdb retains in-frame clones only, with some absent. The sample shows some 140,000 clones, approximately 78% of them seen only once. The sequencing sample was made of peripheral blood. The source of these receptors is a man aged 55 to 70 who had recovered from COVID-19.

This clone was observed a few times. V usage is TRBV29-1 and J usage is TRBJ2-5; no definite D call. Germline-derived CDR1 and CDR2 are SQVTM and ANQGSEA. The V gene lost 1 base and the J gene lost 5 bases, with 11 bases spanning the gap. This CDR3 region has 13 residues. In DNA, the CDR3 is TGCAGCGTTGAAGGCGGTCCTAGGGAGACCCAGTACTTC. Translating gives CSVEGGPRETQYF.

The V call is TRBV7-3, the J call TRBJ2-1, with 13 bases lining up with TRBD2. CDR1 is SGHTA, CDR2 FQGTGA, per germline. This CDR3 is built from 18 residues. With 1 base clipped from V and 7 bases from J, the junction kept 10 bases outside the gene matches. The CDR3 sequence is CASSLNPETSGGRNEQFF. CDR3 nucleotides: TGTGCCAGCAGCTTAAACCCCGAGACTAGCGGGGGGCGGAATGAGCAGTTCTTC.

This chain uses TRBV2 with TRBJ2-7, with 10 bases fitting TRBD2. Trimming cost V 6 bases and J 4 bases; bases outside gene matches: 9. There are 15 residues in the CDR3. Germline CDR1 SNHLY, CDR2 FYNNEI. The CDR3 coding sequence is TGTGCCAGCAGAGGGGGGCTAGCGGGAGTATACGAGCAGTACTTC. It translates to CASRGGLAGVYEQYF.

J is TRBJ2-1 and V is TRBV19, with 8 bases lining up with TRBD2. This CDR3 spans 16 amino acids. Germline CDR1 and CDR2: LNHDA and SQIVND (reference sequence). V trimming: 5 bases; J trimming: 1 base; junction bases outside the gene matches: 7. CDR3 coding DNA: TGTGCCAGTAGTGTCGGGACTAGACGGTCCTACAATGAGCAGTTCTTC. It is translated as CASSVGTRRSYNEQFF.

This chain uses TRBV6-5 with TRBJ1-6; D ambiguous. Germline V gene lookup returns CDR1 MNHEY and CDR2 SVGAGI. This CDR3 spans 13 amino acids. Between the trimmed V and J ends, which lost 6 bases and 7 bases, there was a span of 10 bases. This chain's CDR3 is CASSEGPNSPLHF. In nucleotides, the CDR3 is TGTGCCAGCAGCGAGGGTCCCAATTCACCCCTCCACTTT.